This T cell receptor (beta chain) stems from a study of T cell repertoires in cytomegalovirus infection. Study information: The public TCR beta signatures pointed to both CMV infection and matching HLA type.

Each CDR3 protein is one row after TCRdb ran MiXCR on the reads. The repertoire includes about 160,000 distinct CDR3 sequences, 17% of them detected once, and under 20% sits in the top ten. CDR3 size: 16 residues. Trimming removed 1 base at V and 0 bases at J, with 9 bases between. Germline V CDR1 and CDR2: SGHTA, FQGNSA. Sequenced material: CD8+ T cells from PBMCs. The chain carries TRBV7-2 and TRBJ2-2; a possible D gene is TRBD2 (6 bases). The origin of this receptor is a human donor in good health (CMV status not recorded). Some clones in this sample may be carry-over from other donors' samples. The CDR3 region is CASSLGTGANTGELFF. CDR3 coding DNA: TGTGCCAGCAGCTTAGGGACGGGGGCGAACACCGGGGAGCTGTTTTTT.